A single sample is the source of the 29 T cell receptor beta chains below, sequenced in a study of spatial heterogeneity in lung cancer. The time point denotes: blood at routine non-recurrence follow-up after resection. TCRdb passed the 5' RACE reads through MiXCR, listing each CDR3 protein once. This table holds 42,000 or so distinct CDR3 sequences, roughly a tenth found once. This sample comprised PBMCs, obtained at follow-up. The source is a female donor with early-stage non-small cell lung cancer.

This clonotype came up a few times. The J gene is TRBJ2-1, the V gene TRBV20-1; TRBD2 agrees at 9 bases. The germline V gene encodes CDR1 DFQATT and CDR2 SNEGSKA (reference sequence). This CDR3 is 15 amino acids long. V gave up 0 bases and J gave up 9 bases; unmatched junction bases: 9. Written as DNA, the CDR3 is TGCAGTGCTAGAGATGGGGCTAGCGGGGTGGGTGAGCAGTTCTTC. Its translation is CSARDGASGVGEQFF.

This clonotype has a handful of counts. The V gene is TRBV20-1, the J gene TRBJ1-2; the match to TRBD1 covers 7 bases. J lost 0 bases, V lost 0 bases, and 4 bases had no gene match. The CDR3 totals 15 residues. Germline V gene sequence: CDR1 DFQATT, CDR2 SNEGSKA (reference sequence). The CDR3 DNA reads TGCAGTGCTAGAGATTGGGGGACAGCTAACTATGGCTACACCTTC. Its translation: CSARDWGTANYGYTF.

This chain uses TRBV29-1 with TRBJ2-1; TRBD1 is a possible D gene (7 bases). The V gene's germline CDR1 is SQVTM and CDR2 ANQGSEA. This CDR3 has 12 amino acids. V was clipped by 7 bases and J by 6 bases, with 13 bases between them. DNA of the CDR3: TGCAGCGCCGGGACAGCGGGCAATGAGCAGTTCTTC. As protein: CSAGTAGNEQFF.

The rearrangement links TRBV20-1 to TRBJ2-2; D not certain. Germline-derived CDR1 and CDR2 are DFQATT and SNEGSKA (reference sequence). V was cut by 0 bases and J by 3 bases, with 14 bases left in between. The CDR3 totals 16 residues. The CDR3 reads CSARDRVRLDTGELFF. CDR3 DNA: TGCAGTGCTAGAGATCGGGTCCGACTTGACACCGGGGAGCTGTTTTTT.

This clonotype was observed a few times. This chain joins TRBV4-3 and TRBJ2-3; tentative D call: TRBD1 (5 bases). V lost 2 bases to trimming and J lost 2 bases, with 14 bases between them. This CDR3 has 16 residues. The V gene's germline CDR1 is LGHNA and CDR2 YSLEER. In DNA, the CDR3 is TGCGCCAGCAGCCAATCTTACAGGTCCTACACAGATACGCAGTATTTT. Protein product: CASSQSYRSYTDTQYF.

Relative to its sample, this clonotype is medium-sized. J is TRBJ2-3 and V is TRBV28; 10 bases agree with TRBD2. The germline V gene has CDR1 MDHEN and CDR2 SYDVKM. V shed 7 bases and J 0 bases; nucleotides not matched to a gene: 10. The CDR3 is 17 amino acids. The CDR3: CASTPVGLASSTDTQYF. CDR3 in DNA: TGTGCCAGCACCCCGGTGGGACTAGCGTCGAGCACAGATACGCAGTATTTT.

This clonotype was seen at least ten times. The chain carries TRBV29-1 and TRBJ1-4; no clear D. This CDR3 spans 14 amino acids. V dropped 7 bases and J dropped 2 bases, with 14 bases sitting between them. From germline, CDR1 is SQVTM and CDR2 ANQGSEA. CDR3 protein: CSALLPLTNEKLFF. The CDR3 DNA follows: TGCAGCGCTTTGTTACCCCTCACTAATGAAAAACTGTTTTTT. The variable domain in full, completed from reference TRBV29-1 and TRBJ1-4, reads SAVISQKPSRDICQRGTSLTIQCQVDSQVTMMFWYRQQPGQSLTLIATANQGSEATYESGFVIDKFPISRPNLTFSTLTVSNMSPEDSSIYLCSALLPLTNEKLFFGSGTQLSVL.

The V gene is TRBV29-1, the J gene TRBJ2-7; perhaps TRBD2 as D (5 bases). The V end was cut by 4 bases, the J end by 5 bases, with 12 bases between. The germline V gene encodes CDR1 SQVTM and CDR2 ANQGSEA. CDR3 size: 12 residues. The CDR3 reads CSVVRGNDEQYF. The CDR3 DNA follows: TGCAGCGTTGTGAGAGGGAACGACGAGCAGTACTTC.

This clonotype was recorded many times. V is TRBV12-3 or TRBV12-4 and J is TRBJ2-7, with 7 positions matching TRBD1. The J segment lost 7 bases and the V segment lost 6 bases, leaving 6 bases of the junction unmatched. The CDR3 has 12 amino acids. The CDR3 loop is CASRGGAKEQYF. The CDR3 DNA reads TGTGCCAGCAGAGGGGGCGCAAAGGAGCAGTACTTC.

This clonotype has ten or more counts. The chain recombines TRBV2 with TRBJ1-5; D uncertain. The germline V and J ends were trimmed by 7 bases and 0 bases, with 13 bases remaining between them. This CDR3 comprises 15 residues. Germline V CDR1 and CDR2: SNHLY, FYNNEI. This chain's CDR3 is CASNADGNSNQPQHF. The DNA of the CDR3 is TGTGCCAGCAACGCGGACGGGAATAGCAATCAGCCCCAGCATTTT.

This clonotype was counted at least ten times. The chain links TRBV7-3 to TRBJ2-7; D possibly corresponds to TRBD1 (5 bases). The CDR3 runs to 14 residues. Trimming shortened V by 1 base and J by 2 bases, and 9 bases separated the two germline ends. Germline V gives CDR1 SGHTA, CDR2 FQGTGA. The CDR3 nucleotides read TGTGCCAGCAGCTTAAATTGGGGCGCCTACGAGCAGTACTTC. Encoded protein: CASSLNWGAYEQYF.

This chain joins TRBV29-1 and TRBJ1-1; 8 bases match TRBD1. This CDR3 contains 14 residues. The V segment lost 4 bases and the J segment 3 bases; nucleotides outside the gene matches: 7. Germline V gives CDR1 SQVTM, CDR2 ANQGSEA. The CDR3 protein is CSVARNRGDTEAFF. DNA for the CDR3: TGCAGCGTTGCCCGGAACAGGGGGGACACTGAAGCTTTCTTT.

This clonotype was seen at least ten times. V gene TRBV13 combines with J gene TRBJ2-3; the match to TRBD1 covers 10 bases. This CDR3 spans 15 amino acids. V trimming: 2 bases; J trimming: 6 bases; junction bases outside the gene matches: 5. From germline, CDR1 is PRHDT and CDR2 FYEKMQ (reference sequence). In nucleotides, the CDR3 is TGTGCCAGCAGCTTAAGGACAGGGGGAGTTGATACGCAGTATTTT. As protein: CASSLRTGGVDTQYF.

The chain uses TRBV5-4 and TRBJ2-5; TRBD1 aligns across 9 bases. From germline, CDR1 is SGHNT and CDR2 YYREEE (reference sequence). The V segment lost 1 base and the J segment 4 bases; nucleotides outside the gene matches: 5. The CDR3 covers 15 residues. The CDR3 region is CASSLSGQGRETQYF. CDR3 in DNA: TGTGCCAGCAGCTTGTCCGGACAGGGGAGAGAGACCCAGTACTTC.

This clonotype was counted at least ten times. J is TRBJ2-7 and V is TRBV7-9, with 7 bases lining up with TRBD2. V dropped 9 bases and J dropped 6; count of bases not matched to a gene: 8. The germline gives CDR1 SEHNR, CDR2 FQNEAQ (reference sequence). The CDR3 consists of 12 residues. This chain's CDR3 is CASRVRGSEQYF. CDR3 DNA sequence: TGTGCCAGTAGGGTGCGGGGGTCCGAGCAGTACTTC.

This clonotype was seen only a few times. The rearrangement uses TRBV20-1 and TRBJ1-2, with TRBD1 identical over 7 bases. The germline V gene has CDR1 DFQATT and CDR2 SNEGSKA (reference sequence). V lost 1 base and J lost 8; bases outside the gene matches: 7. The CDR3 has 13 residues. CDR3 coding DNA: TGCAGTGCTAGAGTGGGGACAGACTTCGGCTACACCTTC. Protein sequence: CSARVGTDFGYTF.

This clonotype has at least ten counts. V usage is TRBV10-3 and J usage is TRBJ1-5; D is uncertain. V lost 1 base to trimming and J lost 2 bases, with 9 bases between them. The CDR3 totals 15 residues. The germline CDR1 and CDR2 sequences are ENHRY and SYGVKD. Here the CDR3 DNA reads TGTGCCATCAGTGAGTTCGGGAGGGGCAATCAGCCCCAGCATTTT. Translating it yields CAISEFGRGNQPQHF.

This clonotype has at least ten counts. The rearrangement uses TRBV3-1 and TRBJ2-5, with D uncertain. The V gene lost 0 bases and the J gene lost 7 bases, with 15 bases spanning the gap. The CDR3 runs to 15 residues. Germline lookup yields CDR1 LGHDT and CDR2 YNNKEL (reference sequence). The CDR3 region is CASSQDRIVVGTQYF. The CDR3 bases are TGTGCCAGCAGCCAAGATCGGATTGTTGTCGGGACCCAGTACTTC.

This clonotype occurred a few times. The rearrangement uses TRBV6-2 or TRBV6-3 and TRBJ1-1; 9 nucleotides agree with TRBD1. CDR1 and CDR2 from the germline V gene are MNHEY and SVGEGT. The CDR3 totals 14 residues. With V trimmed by 4 bases and J by 2 bases, 2 bases remained unmatched. CDR3 in DNA: TGTGCCAGCAGTTCACAGGGGGCCAACACTGAAGCTTTCTTT. It specifies CASSSQGANTEAFF.

Only a few counts were recorded for this clonotype. The rearrangement joins TRBV20-1 to TRBJ2-2; a weak D match, TRBD2 (6 bases). CDR3 length: 15 residues. V was clipped by 5 bases and J by 4 bases, with 17 bases between them. Germline V CDR1 and CDR2: DFQATT, SNEGSKA (reference sequence). The CDR3 DNA reads TGCAGTGCTCCCAGATTAGACGGGGGCACCGGGGAGCTGTTTTTT. It translates to CSAPRLDGGTGELFF.

This clonotype came up a few times. This sequence joins TRBV5-4 and TRBJ2-1, with TRBD1 matching 10 bases. Trimming cost V 4 bases and J 3 bases; bases outside gene matches: 7. The germline V gene encodes CDR1 SGHNT and CDR2 YYREEE (reference sequence). This CDR3 has 16 amino acids. The CDR3 here is CASSPTGTGVYNEQFF. DNA of the CDR3: TGTGCCAGCAGCCCTACCGGGACAGGGGTCTACAATGAGCAGTTCTTC.

This clonotype was recorded many times. The chain uses TRBV5-1 and TRBJ2-3; D is possibly TRBD2 (5 bases). The V gene's germline CDR1 is SGHRS and CDR2 YFSETQ. V shed 0 bases and J shed 2 bases, with 10 bases lying between them. The CDR3 covers 15 residues. Here the CDR3 DNA reads TGCGCCAGCAGCTTGGTCCCTAGCTTCACAGATACGCAGTATTTT. This encodes CASSLVPSFTDTQYF.

In this sample, this clonotype turned up many times. In DNA form, the CDR3 reads TGCAGCGTTGTGGGCAGGCTGCAAGAGACCCAGTACTTC. Protein: CSVVGRLQETQYF. The chain recombines TRBV29-1 with TRBJ2-5, with D unresolved. The CDR3 is 13 amino acids. The germline CDR1 and CDR2 sequences are SQVTM and ANQGSEA. The V end was cut by 4 bases, the J end by 2 bases, with 11 bases between.

The V gene is TRBV11-2, the J gene TRBJ2-7, with D possibly being TRBD1 or TRBD2 (6 bases each). Germline V gives CDR1 SGHAT, CDR2 FQNNGV. The CDR3 extends over 14 amino acids. With 0 bases removed from V and 3 bases from J, the gap between germline ends came to 9 bases. CDR3 protein: CASSLDGGGYEQYF. The DNA of the CDR3 is TGTGCCAGCAGCTTAGATGGAGGGGGCTACGAGCAGTACTTC. Together with reference TRBV11-2 and TRBJ2-7, the CDR3 gives the full variable domain: EAGVAQSPRYKIIEKRQSVAFWCNPISGHATLYWYQQILGQGPKLLIQFQNNGVVDDSQLPKDRFSAERLKGVDSTLKIQPAKLEDSAVYLCASSLDGGGYEQYFGPGTRLTVT.

This clonotype was observed a few times. The gene calls are TRBV29-1 and TRBJ2-7; weak D call: TRBD1 (5 bases). In germline, CDR1 is SQVTM, CDR2 ANQGSEA. This CDR3 contains 13 residues. With 6 bases removed from V and 0 bases from J, the gap between germline ends came to 12 bases. CDR3 residues: CSVLDTSSYEQYF. DNA for the CDR3: TGCAGCGTGCTGGACACCAGCTCCTACGAGCAGTACTTC.

The chain carries TRBV11-2 and TRBJ2-4; D uncertain. V dropped 3 bases and J dropped 0 bases, with 15 bases sitting between them. This CDR3 is built from 17 residues. CDR1 SGHAT and CDR2 FQNNGV come from the germline V gene. CDR3 nucleotide sequence: TGTGCCAGCAGCTTCCATCCTTATGACCGAGCCAAAAACATTCAGTACTTC. Amino acids: CASSFHPYDRAKNIQYF. Combining the CDR3 with reference TRBV11-2 and TRBJ2-4 gives the whole variable domain EAGVAQSPRYKIIEKRQSVAFWCNPISGHATLYWYQQILGQGPKLLIQFQNNGVVDDSQLPKDRFSAERLKGVDSTLKIQPAKLEDSAVYLCASSFHPYDRAKNIQYFGAGTRLSVL.

This clonotype was counted ten times or more. This chain links TRBV7-6 with TRBJ2-7; D is perhaps TRBD2 (7 bases). Germline values: CDR1 SGHVS, CDR2 FNYEAQ. V was clipped by 1 base and J by 3 bases, with 19 bases between them. The CDR3 is 17 residues long. The CDR3 coding sequence is TGTGCCAGCAGCTTAGGTGCATCTGCGGGGGCGGTCTACGAGCAGTACTTC. Its protein is CASSLGASAGAVYEQYF.

This clonotype occurred a few times. The V and J genes are TRBV3-1 and TRBJ1-2; D not resolved. The V and J ends lost 2 bases and 8 bases respectively, with 21 bases between them. CDR3 size: 16 residues. Germline CDR1 and CDR2: LGHDT and YNNKEL (reference sequence). CDR3: CASSQSMRPLLEGYTF. DNA for the CDR3: TGTGCCAGCAGCCAATCGATGAGACCGCTCCTAGAGGGCTACACCTTC.

The chain links TRBV5-4 to TRBJ2-7, with D tentatively TRBD1 or TRBD2 (5 bases each). CDR1 SGHNT and CDR2 YYREEE come from the germline V gene (reference sequence). Trimming took 3 bases from V and 3 from J, leaving 16 bases between them. This CDR3 has 15 residues. The CDR3 DNA sequence: TGTGCCAGCAGCTCATCGGGACGGCCTAGCTACGAGCAGTACTTC. Its translation is CASSSSGRPSYEQYF. Looking up the rest from reference TRBV5-4 and TRBJ2-7 gives the full variable domain: ETGVTQSPTHLIKTRGQQVTLRCSSQSGHNTVSWYQQALGQGPQFIFQYYREEENGRGNFPPRFSGLQFPNYSSELNVNALELDDSALYLCASSSSGRPSYEQYFGPGTRLTVT.